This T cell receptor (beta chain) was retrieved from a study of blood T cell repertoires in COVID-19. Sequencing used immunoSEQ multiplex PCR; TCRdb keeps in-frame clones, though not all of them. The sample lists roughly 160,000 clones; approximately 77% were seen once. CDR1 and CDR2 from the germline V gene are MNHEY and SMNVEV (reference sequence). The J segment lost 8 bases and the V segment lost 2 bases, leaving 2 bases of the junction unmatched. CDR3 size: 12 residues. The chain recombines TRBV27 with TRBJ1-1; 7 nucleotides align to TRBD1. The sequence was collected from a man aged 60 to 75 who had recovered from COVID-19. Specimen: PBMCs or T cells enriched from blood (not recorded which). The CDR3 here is CASSLPGGEAFF. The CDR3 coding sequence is TGTGCCAGCAGTTTACCAGGGGGAGAAGCTTTCTTT.